Below are 9 T cell receptor beta chains sequenced from a single sample in a study of blood T cell repertoires in COVID-19. Generated by immunoSEQ multiplex PCR, the TCRdb table keeps only in-frame clones and is missing some. Among about 290,000 clones listed, about nine tenths were seen once. Sequenced sample: PBMCs or T cells enriched from blood (not recorded which). The receptors stem from a woman in her forties who had recovered from COVID-19.

The chain links TRBV18 to TRBJ1-2; 7 bases map to TRBD1. The CDR3 is 12 amino acids. J gave up 8 bases and V 5 bases, and 5 bases lay outside the gene matches. The germline CDR1 and CDR2 sequences are KGHSH and LQKENI. CDR3 protein: CASSNDREGYTF. The CDR3 nucleotides are TGTGCCAGCTCAAATGACAGGGAAGGCTACACCTTC.

This chain connects TRBV3-1 (or the pseudogene TRBV3-2) to TRBJ2-1; 8 bases map to TRBD2. After removal of 1 base from V and 0 bases from J, the junction contained 8 bases not matched to a gene. The CDR3 covers 18 residues. CDR1 is LGHDT, CDR2 YNNKEL, per germline (reference sequence). The CDR3 sequence is CASSQVRTSFASYNEQFF. Here the CDR3 DNA reads TGTGCCAGCAGCCAAGTGAGGACTAGCTTTGCCTCCTACAATGAGCAGTTCTTC.

The chain joins TRBV7-3 to TRBJ1-1; 8 nucleotides line up with TRBD1. The CDR3 length is 12 residues. Germline CDR1 SGHTA, CDR2 FQGTGA. The junction had 3 bases not matched to a gene; V was cut back by 4 bases and J by 8 bases. CDR3 nucleotide sequence: TGTGCCAGCAGCTCCAGGACAGGGGAAGCTTTCTTT. It encodes CASSSRTGEAFF.

CDR3 residues: CAWTPRGQGAPNYGYTF. CDR3 bases: TGTGCCTGGACCCCGCGGGGACAGGGGGCCCCAAACTATGGCTACACCTTC. This chain uses TRBV30 with TRBJ1-2; 12 bases are shared with TRBD1. Trimming cost V 4 bases and J 2 bases; bases outside gene matches: 11. Germline lookup yields CDR1 GTSNPN and CDR2 SVGIG (reference sequence). The CDR3 sequence is 17 residues long.

The chain joins TRBV11-3 to TRBJ2-7; TRBD1 aligns across 8 bases. Germline V lookup: CDR1 SGHNT, CDR2 YENEEA. The CDR3 spans 19 residues. J gave up 0 bases and V 5 bases, and 18 bases lay outside the gene matches. The chain's CDR3 is CASSPRPPPDRAFSYEQYF. In DNA, the CDR3 is TGTGCCAGCAGCCCCCGCCCCCCCCCGGACAGGGCATTCTCCTACGAGCAGTACTTC.

The V and J genes are TRBV4-1 and TRBJ1-2, with 7 bases aligning to TRBD1. V shed 1 base and J 0 bases; nucleotides not matched to a gene: 2. There are 15 residues in the CDR3. The V gene's germline CDR1 is MGHRA and CDR2 YSYEKL. The CDR3 reads CASSQAGTANYGYTF. CDR3 DNA: TGCGCCAGCAGCCAAGCCGGGACAGCTAACTATGGCTACACCTTC.

This chain joins TRBV9 and TRBJ2-7; TRBD2 matches 12 bases. The CDR3 consists of 14 residues. After removal of 6 bases from V and 5 bases from J, the junction contained 6 bases not matched to a gene. CDR1 and CDR2 (germline): SGDLS, YYNGEE. The CDR3 spells CASTRTSGDNEQYF. The CDR3 coding sequence is TGTGCCAGCACCCGGACTAGCGGGGACAACGAGCAGTACTTC.

V usage is TRBV19 and J usage is TRBJ1-5; TRBD1 aligns across 7 bases. CDR3 length: 18 amino acids. From germline, CDR1 is LNHDA and CDR2 SQIVND (reference sequence). V was clipped by 7 bases and J by 4 bases; unmatched bases: 19. In DNA form, the CDR3 reads TGTGCCAGTACCAAAGGGGGCCGTTTGGGTGGAGTAAATCAGCCCCAGCATTTT. Its translation is CASTKGGRLGGVNQPQHF.

CDR3 nucleotides: TGTGCCAGCAGTGGGATGAGCTGGACAGACAACTATGGCTACACCTTC. Its translation: CASSGMSWTDNYGYTF. This rearrangement joins TRBV6-1 to TRBJ1-2; D is possibly TRBD1 (6 bases). CDR1 and CDR2 from the germline V gene are MNHNS and SASEGT. The CDR3 covers 16 residues. V was trimmed by 4 bases and J by 2 bases, leaving 17 bases between them.